Detailed here is one T cell receptor (delta chain). The antigen this receptor binds is unknown. With a far larger clone one base away, a read error is the likely cause. Genomic DNA was extracted with the QIAamp DNA FFPE tissue kit from ten 5-um FFPE scrolls per case. Fully anonymised formalin-fixed paraffin-embedded duodenal biopsies surplus to diagnostic needs were used to test TCR repertoire-based classification of coeliac disease. This specimen comes from a study of intestinal T cells in coeliac disease (dated by TCRdb to the early 2020s). Some background on the complete study: In the TRG cohort, the mean age of coeliac patients was 15 to 16 years compared with about 59 years for controls, so the coeliac patients were much younger than the controls. Raised anti-tissue transglutaminase antibodies were present in all coeliac patients in the TRD cohort but in no controls. The TCR-delta (TRD) cohort comprised duodenal biopsies from about 11 coeliac disease patients and about 11 non-coeliac controls. Duodenal biopsies from approximately 30 coeliac disease patients and around 22 non-coeliac controls made up a second, larger TCR-gamma (TRG) cohort. The full study reports these points: FFPE-derived DNA was found to be relatively degraded, and loss of a proportion of TCR sequences in each sample was likely caused by this degradation. TRD kmer-based clustering correctly classified all 22 biopsies in training, with a reported leave-one-out accuracy of about 90%. It was not possible to tell repeated CDR3 amino acid sequences apart from PCR duplicates. Of roughly 54 biopsies, roughly 50 (about 94%) were correctly classified by TRG clustering, and a leave-one-out accuracy of around 90% was reported. Age was significantly different between the coeliac and control groups, but splitting the analysis by age did not give a significant classification.

The method was multiplex PCR. Using the Biomed-2 kit, bulk amplification of TRD repertoires was done from about 160 ng of biopsy DNA. Before sequencing, purified TRD amplicons were pooled in equal amounts into an approximately 4 nM library. Sequencing of the TRD libraries was done on an Illumina MiSeq with v3 chemistry and 2 x 300 cycles. Processing in the source paper ran as follows. FastX discarded any read in which over 10% of nucleotides had a quality score below the third quartile for that patient. IMGT/HighV-QUEST was used to align the reads, assigning V, D and J genes, identifying CDR3 regions and assessing functionality. After the sequences were translated into amino acids, every sequence predicted to be non-functional was thrown out. CDR3s were broken into kmers both with and without positional annotation, kmer frequencies were analysed by PCA, and samples were clustered using each of the 1023 combinations of PCs 1-10. Classification was validated by leave-one-out cross-validation, in which parameters were re-optimised on the remaining samples each time. Shannon diversity was computed with the vegan R package from repeated random subsamples equal to the lowest read count. The public reads were reprocessed by TCRdb using CATT, and rows of matching DNA were later combined. The V and J calls reflect TCRdb's pipeline rather than the authors' work. In this sample the table shows more than 1,300 delta-chain clones, about two thirds of which occur a single time. The ten largest account for more than 15% of the sample.

The CDR3 spans 20 residues, from the cysteine through the phenylalanine. The sequence is cut down to CDR3 DNA, 60 bases in frame from base 1. At the junction V is shortened by 4 bases and J by 6 bases; bases outside the gene matches: 22. CDR1 and CDR2 are read off the germline V gene as TSWWSYY and QGS. Sequencing used a duodenal biopsy. The clonotype originates from a human donor with celiac disease. The chain uses TRDV1 and TRDJ1, and 11 junctional nucleotides match TRDD3. The CDR3 protein sequence reads: CALGGLRRGSYWGIFNKLIF. The DNA sequence follows: TGTGCTCTTGGGGGACTTCGGAGGGGCAGTTACTGGGGGATATTTAATAAACTCATCTTT.